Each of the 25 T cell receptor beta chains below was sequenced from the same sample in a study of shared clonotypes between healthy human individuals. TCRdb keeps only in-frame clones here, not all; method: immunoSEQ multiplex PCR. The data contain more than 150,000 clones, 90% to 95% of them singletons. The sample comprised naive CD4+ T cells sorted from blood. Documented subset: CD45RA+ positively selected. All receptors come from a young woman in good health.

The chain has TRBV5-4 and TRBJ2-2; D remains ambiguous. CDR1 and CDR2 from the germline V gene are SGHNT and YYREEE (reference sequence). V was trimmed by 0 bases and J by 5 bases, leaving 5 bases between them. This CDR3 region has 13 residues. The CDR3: CASSLVVTGELFF. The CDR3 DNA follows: TGTGCCAGCAGCTTGGTAGTAACCGGGGAGCTGTTTTTT.

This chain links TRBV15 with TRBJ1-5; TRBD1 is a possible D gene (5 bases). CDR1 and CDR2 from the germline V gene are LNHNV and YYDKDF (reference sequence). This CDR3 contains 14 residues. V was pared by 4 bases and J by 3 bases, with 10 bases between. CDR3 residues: CATSKGTVNQPQHF. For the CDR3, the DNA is TGTGCCACCAGCAAGGGGACGGTCAATCAGCCCCAGCATTTT.

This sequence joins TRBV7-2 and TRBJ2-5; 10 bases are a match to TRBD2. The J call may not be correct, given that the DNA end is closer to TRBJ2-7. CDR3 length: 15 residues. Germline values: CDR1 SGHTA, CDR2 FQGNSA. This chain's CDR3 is CASSRTSGYSYEQYF. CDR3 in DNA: TGTGCCAGCAGCCGGACTAGCGGATACTCCTACGAGCAGTACTTC.

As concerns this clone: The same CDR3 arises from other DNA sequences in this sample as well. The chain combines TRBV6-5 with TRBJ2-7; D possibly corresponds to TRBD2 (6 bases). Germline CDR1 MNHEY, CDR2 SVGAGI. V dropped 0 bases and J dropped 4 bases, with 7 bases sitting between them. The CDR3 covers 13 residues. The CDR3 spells CASSYSRGYEQYF. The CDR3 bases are TGTGCCAGCAGTTACTCACGGGGGTACGAGCAGTACTTC.

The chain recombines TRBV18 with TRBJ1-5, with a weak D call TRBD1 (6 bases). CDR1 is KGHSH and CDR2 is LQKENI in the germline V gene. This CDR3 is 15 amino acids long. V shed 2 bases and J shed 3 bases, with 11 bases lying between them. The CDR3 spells CASSPSRGNNQPQHF. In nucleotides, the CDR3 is TGTGCCAGCTCACCAAGCAGGGGCAACAATCAGCCCCAGCATTTT.

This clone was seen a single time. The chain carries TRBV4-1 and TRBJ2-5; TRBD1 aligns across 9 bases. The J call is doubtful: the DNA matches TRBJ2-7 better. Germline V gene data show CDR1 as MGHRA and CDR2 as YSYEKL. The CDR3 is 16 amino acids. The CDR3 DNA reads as TGCGCCAGCAGCCAAGTTGGGACAGGGAGCTCCTACGAGCAGTACTTC. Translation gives CASSQVGTGSSYEQYF.

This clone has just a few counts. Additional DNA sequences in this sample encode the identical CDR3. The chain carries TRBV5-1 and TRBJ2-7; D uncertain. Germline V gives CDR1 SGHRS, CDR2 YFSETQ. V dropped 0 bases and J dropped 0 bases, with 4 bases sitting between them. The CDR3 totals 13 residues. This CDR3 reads CASSLGSSYEQYF. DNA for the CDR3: TGCGCCAGCAGCTTGGGCAGCTCCTACGAGCAGTACTTC.

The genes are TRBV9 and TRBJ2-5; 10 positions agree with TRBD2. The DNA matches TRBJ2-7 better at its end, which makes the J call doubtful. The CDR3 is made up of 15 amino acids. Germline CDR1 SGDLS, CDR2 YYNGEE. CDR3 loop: CASSRLAGLSYEQYF. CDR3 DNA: TGTGCCAGCAGCCGACTAGCGGGCCTCTCCTACGAGCAGTACTTC.

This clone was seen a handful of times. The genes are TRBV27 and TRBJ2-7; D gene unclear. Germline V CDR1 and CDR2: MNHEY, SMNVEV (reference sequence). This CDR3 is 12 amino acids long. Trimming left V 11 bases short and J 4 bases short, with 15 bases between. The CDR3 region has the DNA TGTGCCGCGGCTAGGGCCCCTTACGAGCAGTACTTC. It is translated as CAAARAPYEQYF.

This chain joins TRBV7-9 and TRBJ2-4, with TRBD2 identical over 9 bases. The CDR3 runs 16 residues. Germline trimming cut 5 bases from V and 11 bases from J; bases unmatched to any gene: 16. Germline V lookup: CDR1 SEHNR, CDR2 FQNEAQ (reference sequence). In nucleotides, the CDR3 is TGTGCCAGCAGCCGATGGACTAGCGCGGCCCTAGGGGTTCAGTACTTC. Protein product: CASSRWTSAALGVQYF. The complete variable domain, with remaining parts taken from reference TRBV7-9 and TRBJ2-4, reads DTGVSQNPRHKITKRGQNVTFRCDPISEHNRLYWYRQTLGQGPEFLTYFQNEAQLEKSRLLSDRFSAERPKGSFSTLEIQRTEQGDSAMYLCASSRWTSAALGVQYFGAGTRLSVL.

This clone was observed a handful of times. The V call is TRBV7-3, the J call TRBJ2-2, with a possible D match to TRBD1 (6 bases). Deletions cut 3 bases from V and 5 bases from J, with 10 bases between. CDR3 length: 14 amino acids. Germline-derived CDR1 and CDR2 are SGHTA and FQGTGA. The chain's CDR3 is CASSLAGVTGELFF. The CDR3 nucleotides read TGTGCCAGCAGCTTGGCAGGGGTTACCGGGGAGCTGTTTTTT.

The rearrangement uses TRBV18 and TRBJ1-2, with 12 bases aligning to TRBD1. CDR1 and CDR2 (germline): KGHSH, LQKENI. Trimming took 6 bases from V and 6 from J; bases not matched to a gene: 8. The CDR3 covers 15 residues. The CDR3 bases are TGTGCCAGCTCCCGTACAGGGGACAGGGGGCATGGCTACACCTTC. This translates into CASSRTGDRGHGYTF.

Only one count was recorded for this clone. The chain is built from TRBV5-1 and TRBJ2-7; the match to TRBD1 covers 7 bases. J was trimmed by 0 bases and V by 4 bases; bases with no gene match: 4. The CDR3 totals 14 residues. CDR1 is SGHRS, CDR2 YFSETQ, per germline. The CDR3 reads CASSPGTVSYEQYF. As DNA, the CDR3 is TGCGCCAGCAGCCCCGGGACAGTCTCCTACGAGCAGTACTTC.

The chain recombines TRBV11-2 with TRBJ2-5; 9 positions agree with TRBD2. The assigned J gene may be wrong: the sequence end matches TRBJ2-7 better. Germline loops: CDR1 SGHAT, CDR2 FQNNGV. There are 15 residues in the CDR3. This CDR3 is CASSLGGLAGIEQYF. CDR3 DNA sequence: TGTGCCAGCAGCTTGGGCGGGCTAGCGGGAATCGAGCAGTACTTC.

Written as DNA, the CDR3 is TGCAGCGTTGCAGTAGACTCCTACGAGCAGTACTTC. Translating gives CSVAVDSYEQYF. This chain joins TRBV29-1 and TRBJ2-7; D unresolved. Per germline, CDR1 SQVTM and CDR2 ANQGSEA. Between the trimmed V and J ends, which lost 4 bases and 0 bases, there was a span of 7 bases. The CDR3 contains 12 residues.

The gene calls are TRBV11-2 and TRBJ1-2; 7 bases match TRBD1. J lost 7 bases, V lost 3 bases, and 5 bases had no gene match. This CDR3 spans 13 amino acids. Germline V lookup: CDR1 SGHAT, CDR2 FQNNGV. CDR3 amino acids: CASSFSAGGGYTF. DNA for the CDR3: TGTGCCAGCAGCTTCTCGGCAGGGGGTGGCTACACCTTC.

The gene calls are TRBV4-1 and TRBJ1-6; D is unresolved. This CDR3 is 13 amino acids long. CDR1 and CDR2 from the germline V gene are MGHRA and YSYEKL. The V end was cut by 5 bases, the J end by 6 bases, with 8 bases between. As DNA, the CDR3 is TGCGCCAGCAGCACCGGGCCTAATTCACCCCTCCACTTT. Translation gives CASSTGPNSPLHF.

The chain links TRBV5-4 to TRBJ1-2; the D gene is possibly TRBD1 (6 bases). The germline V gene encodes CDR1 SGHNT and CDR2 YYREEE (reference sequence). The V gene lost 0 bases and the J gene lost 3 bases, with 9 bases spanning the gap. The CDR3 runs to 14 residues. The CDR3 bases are TGTGCCAGCAGCTTGGCAGGGGCGGACTATGGCTACACCTTC. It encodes CASSLAGADYGYTF.

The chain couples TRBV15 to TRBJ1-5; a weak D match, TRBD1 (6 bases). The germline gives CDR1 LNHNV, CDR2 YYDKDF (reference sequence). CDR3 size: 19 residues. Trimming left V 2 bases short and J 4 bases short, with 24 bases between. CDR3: CATSRPRGGKDSRNQPQHF. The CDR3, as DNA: TGTGCCACCAGCAGACCTCGGGGCGGTAAGGACAGCCGAAATCAGCCCCAGCATTTT.

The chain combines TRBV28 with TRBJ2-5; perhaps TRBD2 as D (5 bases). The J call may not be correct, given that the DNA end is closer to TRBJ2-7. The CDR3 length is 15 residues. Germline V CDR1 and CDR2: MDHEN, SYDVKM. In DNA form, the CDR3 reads TGTGCCAGCAGCCTAAGCGGTCTAACCGACTACGAGCAGTACTTC. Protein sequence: CASSLSGLTDYEQYF.

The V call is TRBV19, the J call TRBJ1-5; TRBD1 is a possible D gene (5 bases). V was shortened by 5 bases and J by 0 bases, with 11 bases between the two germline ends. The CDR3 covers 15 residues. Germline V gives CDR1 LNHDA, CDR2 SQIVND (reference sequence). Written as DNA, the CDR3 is TGTGCCAGTAGTCCGGGACGGGCTAGCAATCAGCCCCAGCATTTT. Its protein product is CASSPGRASNQPQHF.

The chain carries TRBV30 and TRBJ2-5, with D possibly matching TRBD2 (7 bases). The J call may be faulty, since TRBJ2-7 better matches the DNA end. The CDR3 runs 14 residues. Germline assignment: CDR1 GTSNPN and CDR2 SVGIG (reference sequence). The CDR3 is CAWNPGGAPYEQYF. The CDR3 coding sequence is TGTGCCTGGAATCCTGGGGGGGCCCCCTACGAGCAGTACTTC.

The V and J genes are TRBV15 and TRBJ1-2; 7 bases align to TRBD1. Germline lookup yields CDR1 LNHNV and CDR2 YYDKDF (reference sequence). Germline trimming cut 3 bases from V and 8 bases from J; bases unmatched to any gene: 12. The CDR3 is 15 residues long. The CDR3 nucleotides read TGTGCCACCAGCAGGCCTTCGGGACAGAGAACGGGCTACACCTTC. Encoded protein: CATSRPSGQRTGYTF.

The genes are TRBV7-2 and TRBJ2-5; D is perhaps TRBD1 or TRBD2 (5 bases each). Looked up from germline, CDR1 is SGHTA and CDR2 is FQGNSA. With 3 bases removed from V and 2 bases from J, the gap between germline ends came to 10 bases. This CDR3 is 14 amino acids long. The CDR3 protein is CASSFGGRQETQYF. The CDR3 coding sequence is TGTGCCAGCAGCTTTGGGGGACGGCAAGAGACCCAGTACTTC.

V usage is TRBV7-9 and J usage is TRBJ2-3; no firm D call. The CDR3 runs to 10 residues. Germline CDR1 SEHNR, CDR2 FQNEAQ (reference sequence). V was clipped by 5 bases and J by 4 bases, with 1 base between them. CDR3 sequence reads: CASSADTQYF. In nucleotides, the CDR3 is TGTGCCAGCAGCGCAGATACGCAGTATTTT.